The source of this TCR beta chain is a study of T cells after posttransplantation cyclophosphamide. Study-level findings and limits: Donor CD8+ memory clones often dominated recipient blood repertoires at later times. Skin or GI-infiltrating T cells shared few TRB sequences with blood.

TCRdb's table, derived via immunoSEQ multiplex PCR, lists solely in-frame clones and lacks some. The sample has approximately 52,000 clones; about 86% are singletons. This CDR3 has 14 amino acids. The germline V gene has CDR1 SGHTA and CDR2 FQGNSA. Trimming stripped 0 bases from V and 4 bases from J, with 8 bases between. On this clone: What it binds is unknown.

The sequence was obtained from a man under 40 with a blood cancer, CMV-positive, and with a related stem cell donor. The J gene is TRBJ2-3, the V gene TRBV7-2, with unresolved D. What was sequenced was PBMCs. The CDR3: CASSLAIVADTQYF. The CDR3 DNA reads as TGTGCCAGCAGCTTAGCTATAGTCGCAGATACGCAGTATTTT.